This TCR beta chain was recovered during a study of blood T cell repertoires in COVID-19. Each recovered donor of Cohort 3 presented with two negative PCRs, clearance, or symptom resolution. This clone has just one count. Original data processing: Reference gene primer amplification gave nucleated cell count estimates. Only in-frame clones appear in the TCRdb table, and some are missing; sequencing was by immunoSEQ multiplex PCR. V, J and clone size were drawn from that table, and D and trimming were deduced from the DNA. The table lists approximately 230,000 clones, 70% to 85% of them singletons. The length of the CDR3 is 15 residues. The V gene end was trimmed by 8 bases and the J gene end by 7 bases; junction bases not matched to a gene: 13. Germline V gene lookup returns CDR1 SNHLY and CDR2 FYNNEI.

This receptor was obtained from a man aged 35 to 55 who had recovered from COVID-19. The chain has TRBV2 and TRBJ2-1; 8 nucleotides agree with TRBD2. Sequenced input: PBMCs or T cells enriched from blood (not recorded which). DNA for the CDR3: TGTGCCAGCGTGTCGGATGTAGCGGGGCGGAATGAGCAGTTCTTC. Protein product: CASVSDVAGRNEQFF.